These T cell receptor beta chains were read from a single sample in a study of blood T cell repertoires in COVID-19. Produced via immunoSEQ multiplex PCR; TCRdb's table is partial and in-frame only. The data show 150,000 to 200,000 clones, around 90% seen once. Sequenced sample: peripheral blood. The receptors here all came from a man aged 50-60 years with acute or convalescent COVID-19. Each CDR3 is given with its conserved first and last residue. A D gene is named only where the DNA matches it firmly. Where a row states a size, it is once, few, many or the class of an expanded clone; other rows omit it.

length	V	size	J	D	DNA	CDR3
16	TRBV10-3	.	TRBJ1-6	.	TGTGCCATCAGTGAAGGAGGTCTGGGTATGAATTCACCCCTCCACTTT	CAISEGGLGMNSPLHF
15	TRBV7-3	.	TRBJ2-1	TRBD2	TGTGCCAGCAGCCTCGGGACTAGCGAGAGGGATGAGCAGTTCTTC	CASSLGTSERDEQFF
16	TRBV7-2	.	TRBJ1-3	.	TGTGCCAGCAGCTTGGTTAAAGGGACATTTGGAAACACCATATATTTT	CASSLVKGTFGNTIYF
19	TRBV4-3	once	TRBJ1-2	.	TGCGCCAGCAGCCAAGATCCCGTAAGGGGCGGAGTAGTACGCTATGGCTACACCTTC	CASSQDPVRGGVVRYGYTF
14	TRBV28	.	TRBJ1-2	.	TGTGCCAGCAGTTTAGAGAGGAGGATCTATGGCTACACCTTC	CASSLERRIYGYTF
14	TRBV6-6	.	TRBJ2-7	.	TGTGCCAGCAGCTCTTGGGGGACATACTACGAGCAGTACTTC	CASSSWGTYYEQYF
14	TRBV5-1	once	TRBJ1-5	.	TGCGCCAGCAGCCCCACAGGGCACAATCAGCCCCAGCATTTT	CASSPTGHNQPQHF
17	TRBV7-2	.	TRBJ1-4	TRBD1	TGTGCCAGCAGCCTCCGGGACAGGGTCGTTGCGGGTGAAAAACTGTTTTTT	CASSLRDRVVAGEKLFF
13	TRBV3-1/TRBV3-2	.	TRBJ1-1	.	TGTGCCAGCAGCCAAGACTGGAACACTGAAGCTTTCTTT	CASSQDWNTEAFF
16	TRBV18	once	TRBJ1-5	.	TGTGCCAGCTCACCCCCGCTCGGCAGGGGACGACAGCCCCAGCATTTT	CASSPPLGRGRQPQHF
14	TRBV19	.	TRBJ2-7	TRBD1	TGTGCCAGTAGTTCCACGGACAGGGACGACGAGCAGTACTTC	CASSSTDRDDEQYF
22	TRBV2	.	TRBJ2-4	TRBD2	TGTGCCAGCAGTTACAAAGGGACTAGCGGGATCTTGACTGAGGGTGCCAAAAACATTCAGTACTTC	CASSYKGTSGILTEGAKNIQYF
15	TRBV6-5	.	TRBJ1-5	TRBD1	TGTGCCAGCAGTTTCGGAACAGGGGGCGGTCAGCCCCAGCATTTT	CASSFGTGGGQPQHF
13	TRBV12-3/TRBV12-4	.	TRBJ1-5	.	TGTGCCAGCAGTACAGCTAGCAATCAGCCCCAGCATTTT	CASSTASNQPQHF
15	TRBV27	.	TRBJ1-5	.	TGTGCCAGCAGGTTAAACAGTGACCTCAGGCAGCCCCAGCATTTT	CASRLNSDLRQPQHF
21	TRBV24-1	few	TRBJ2-2	TRBD2	TGTGCCACCAGTGATCCCCAGGGACTAGCGGGAATTTGGGGGTCCACCGGGGAGCTGTTTTTT	CATSDPQGLAGIWGSTGELFF
17	TRBV5-4	.	TRBJ1-2	TRBD1	TGTGCCAGCAGCTTGGGGGTCGGTCGGATCCCAGGGGGGGGCTACACCTTC	CASSLGVGRIPGGGYTF
12	TRBV7-8	once	TRBJ1-2	.	TGTGCCAGCAGCTTAATAAGGGAGGGCTACACCTTC	CASSLIREGYTF
14	TRBV11-2	.	TRBJ1-5	.	TGTGCCAGCAGCCTAGGGAGGGGCAATCAGCCCCAGCATTTT	CASSLGRGNQPQHF
14	TRBV6-2/TRBV6-3	.	TRBJ2-3	TRBD1	TGTGCCAGCAGATACAGGGGCCGCACAGATACGCAGTATTTT	CASRYRGRTDTQYF
15	TRBV27	.	TRBJ1-6	.	TGTGCCAGCAGTTTAATGGACAGTTCTACTTCACCCCTCCACTTT	CASSLMDSSTSPLHF
13	TRBV18	.	TRBJ1-1	.	TGTGCCAGCTCACCAGGGGCCGGCACTGAAGCTTTCTTT	CASSPGAGTEAFF
17	TRBV9	.	TRBJ2-2	TRBD2	TGTGCCAGCAGCGTAGAGTCTAGCGGGAGAGGGGGCGGGGAGCTGTTTTTT	CASSVESSGRGGGELFF
15	TRBV29-1	.	TRBJ1-1	TRBD1	TGCAGCGAAAAGGGACAGTTGAAAATGAACACTGAAGCTTTCTTT	CSEKGQLKMNTEAFF
14	TRBV6-5	.	TRBJ2-3	.	TGTGCCAGCAGTTACAGGGGGGGAACAGATACGCAGTATTTT	CASSYRGGTDTQYF
13	TRBV5-1	.	TRBJ1-6	.	TGCGCCAGCAGCTTGGATGAGGGATCACCCCTCCACTTT	CASSLDEGSPLHF
14	TRBV29-1	.	TRBJ2-1	.	TGCAGCGTTGATTGGGGCAGAACCGACAATGAGCAGTTCTTC	CSVDWGRTDNEQFF
12	TRBV6-2/TRBV6-3	few	TRBJ1-1	.	TGTGCCAGCAGTTTCATGAACACTGAAGCTTTCTTT	CASSFMNTEAFF
16	TRBV19	.	TRBJ1-6	.	TGTGCCAGTAGGGGCCTGACGAGCTCGTGGAATTCACCCCTCCACTTT	CASRGLTSSWNSPLHF
16	TRBV18	.	TRBJ1-3	.	TGTGCCAGCTCACCTACGGCGGGCCTCTCTGGAAACACCATATATTTT	CASSPTAGLSGNTIYF
12	TRBV7-9	.	TRBJ1-1	.	TGTGCCAGCAGCGACATTAACACTGAAGCTTTCTTT	CASSDINTEAFF
16	TRBV11-1	few	TRBJ1-1	TRBD1	TGTGCCAGCAGCGTCCGACAGGGTGGAATGAACACTGAAGCTTTCTTT	CASSVRQGGMNTEAFF
15	TRBV7-8	once	TRBJ2-3	.	TGTGCCAGCAGCTTACCGTCTAGTAGTACAGATACGCAGTATTTT	CASSLPSSSTDTQYF
13	TRBV30	.	TRBJ1-5	.	TGTGCCTGGAGTGCGGGGGGTGGGCAGCCCCAGCATTTT	CAWSAGGGQPQHF
13	TRBV13	.	TRBJ2-7	TRBD1	TGTGCCAGCAGCTACAGGGGACCCTACGAGCAGTACTTC	CASSYRGPYEQYF
14	TRBV20-1	.	TRBJ2-5	.	TGCAGTGCTAGTAGCGGCACATTTCAAGAGACCCAGTACTTC	CSASSGTFQETQYF
14	TRBV6-5	.	TRBJ2-1	.	TGTGCCAGCAGTTACTCGTACAGCTACAATGAGCAGTTCTTC	CASSYSYSYNEQFF
16	TRBV9	.	TRBJ1-1	.	TGTGCCAGCAGCGTAGGTCTCGGGGGTGCGAACACTGAAGCTTTCTTT	CASSVGLGGANTEAFF
14	TRBV6-2/TRBV6-3	.	TRBJ2-3	.	TGTGCCAGCAGTTTTGGGCGGGATACAGATACGCAGTATTTT	CASSFGRDTDTQYF
14	TRBV7-9	.	TRBJ2-3	.	TGTGCCAGCAGCTTGCAAGCGGGCTTAGATACGCAGTATTTT	CASSLQAGLDTQYF
13	TRBV14	.	TRBJ1-2	TRBD1	TGTGCCAGCAGACAAACAGGGGGCCAAGGCTACACCTTC	CASRQTGGQGYTF
13	TRBV7-9	.	TRBJ2-3	.	TGTGCCAGCAGCTCCATCAGCACAGATACGCAGTATTTT	CASSSISTDTQYF
12	TRBV19	.	TRBJ2-2	.	TGTGCCAGTAACAGGGCTGGCGGGGAGCTGTTTTTT	CASNRAGGELFF
15	TRBV5-8	once	TRBJ2-3	TRBD2	TGTGCCAGCAGCTATCAGCGGGGGAATACAGATACGCAGTATTTT	CASSYQRGNTDTQYF
16	TRBV18	.	TRBJ1-3	.	TGTGCCAGCTCACCAACGGCAGGCCCCTCTGGAAACACCATATATTTT	CASSPTAGPSGNTIYF
15	TRBV19	once	TRBJ1-1	.	TGTGCCAGTAGTATCGGGAACACGCCCGGAACTGAAGCTTTCTTT	CASSIGNTPGTEAFF
12	TRBV19	.	TRBJ2-1	.	TGTGCCAGTAGTATGGGGGGAAGTGAGCAGTTCTTC	CASSMGGSEQFF
13	TRBV28	.	TRBJ2-7	.	TGTGCCAGCAGTTACAGGGCTAACTACGAGCAGTACTTC	CASSYRANYEQYF
11	TRBV12-3/TRBV12-4	.	TRBJ1-1	.	TGTGCCAGCCTCGAGGGCACTGAAGCTTTCTTT	CASLEGTEAFF
20	TRBV5-4	once	TRBJ2-1	TRBD1	TGTGCCAGCAGCTTGGTCTATTCGGGAGACAGGGGAGGCTCCTACAATGAGCAGTTCTTC	CASSLVYSGDRGGSYNEQFF
14	TRBV7-2	.	TRBJ2-2	TRBD1	TGTGCCAGCAGGGGACAGGGTAACACCGGGGAGCTGTTTTTT	CASRGQGNTGELFF
16	TRBV9	.	TRBJ2-7	TRBD2	TGTGCCAGCAGCGTAGAGGGTGGGCGGGAGTCTAGGCAACAGTACTTC	CASSVEGGRESRQQYF
12	TRBV29-1	.	TRBJ2-5	.	TGCAGCGTTGATCGCCGGGAAGAGACCCAGTACTTC	CSVDRREETQYF